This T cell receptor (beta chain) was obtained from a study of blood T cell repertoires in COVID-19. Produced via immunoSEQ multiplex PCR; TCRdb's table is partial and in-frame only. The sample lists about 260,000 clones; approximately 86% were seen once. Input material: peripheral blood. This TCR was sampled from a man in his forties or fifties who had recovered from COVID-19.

CDR3 in amino acids: CASSLNPGGTEAFF. CDR3 DNA sequence: TGTGCCAGCAGCTTAAACCCAGGGGGCACTGAAGCTTTCTTT. This chain uses TRBV5-6 with TRBJ1-1, with TRBD1 matching 7 bases. CDR1 and CDR2 from the germline V gene are SGHDT and YYEEEE. There are 14 residues in the CDR3. After removal of 2 bases from V and 4 bases from J, the junction contained 5 bases not matched to a gene.